The 17 T cell receptor beta chains below all came from one sample that was sequenced in a study of blood T cells in healthy people across ages. Then a second PCR, running roughly 7 to 11 cycles, was carried out with a sample-barcoded 5' primer and a J-beta primer mix. Via MiXCR, TCRdb re-called the 5' RACE reads, giving one row per CDR3 protein. The table includes roughly 1,800,000 distinct CDR3 sequences, around half detected once. The sequenced sample consisted of blood. The receptors shown here come from a woman in her thirties or forties in good health.

This chain connects TRBV28 to TRBJ1-5, with D possibly matching TRBD1 (5 bases). CDR1 is MDHEN and CDR2 is SYDVKM in the germline V gene. The ends were cut back, 7 bases at V and 2 bases at J, with 15 bases in the middle. The CDR3 runs to 15 residues. DNA for the CDR3: TGTGCCAGCACCCTCGCACAGGCCGGCAATCAGCCCCAGCATTTT. Translation: CASTLAQAGNQPQHF.

This clonotype was recorded a few times. The rearrangement joins TRBV20-1 to TRBJ2-5; D is unclear. Germline values: CDR1 DFQATT, CDR2 SNEGSKA (reference sequence). V dropped 1 base and J dropped 2 bases, with 8 bases sitting between them. This CDR3 region has 13 residues. The CDR3 reads CSARAGRQETQYF. CDR3 DNA sequence: TGCAGTGCTAGAGCAGGCCGTCAAGAGACCCAGTACTTC.

The V gene is TRBV7-2, the J gene TRBJ2-5, with D unclear. From germline, CDR1 is SGHTA and CDR2 FQGNSA. The CDR3 spans 14 residues. Trimming left V 1 base short and J 5 bases short, with 11 bases between. The DNA for the CDR3 is TGTGCCAGCAGCTTAGTTGGAGATAGGGAGACCCAGTACTTC. Translation: CASSLVGDRETQYF.

The chain uses TRBV25-1 and TRBJ1-5; D unclear. Germline lookup yields CDR1 MGHDK and CDR2 SYGVNS. V was trimmed by 2 bases and J by 0 bases, leaving 5 bases between them. This CDR3 is 14 amino acids long. CDR3 nucleotide sequence: TGTGCCAGCAGTGAACCGAATAGCAATCAGCCCCAGCATTTT. The encoded protein is CASSEPNSNQPQHF.

V gene TRBV6-5 combines with J gene TRBJ2-7; 7 nucleotides line up with TRBD1. The CDR3 consists of 16 residues. The V gene's germline CDR1 is MNHEY and CDR2 SVGAGI. The trim removed 0 bases at V and 2 bases at J, leaving 7 bases unmatched. Here the CDR3 reads CASSYSPGQAAYEQYF. Written as DNA, the CDR3 is TGTGCCAGCAGTTACTCTCCCGGACAGGCAGCCTACGAGCAGTACTTC.

The V gene is TRBV6-2 or TRBV6-3, the J gene TRBJ2-3, with D possibly being TRBD2 (5 bases). This CDR3 contains 11 residues. Looked up from germline, CDR1 is MNHEY and CDR2 is SVGEGT. The V end was cut by 8 bases, the J end by 14 bases, with 17 bases between. The CDR3 protein is CASGSEVARYF. The CDR3 nucleotides read TGTGCCAGCGGGTCCGAGGTAGCGAGGTATTTT.

This clonotype showed up just a few times. CDR3 nucleotide sequence: TGCAGCGTGGACATTTACTCCTACAATGAGCAGTTCTTC. This translates into CSVDIYSYNEQFF. V and J are TRBV29-1 and TRBJ2-1; TRBD1 is a possible D gene (5 bases). Trimming took off 6 bases at V and 0 bases at J, with 9 bases between the two ends. Germline V gene lookup returns CDR1 SQVTM and CDR2 ANQGSEA. CDR3 size: 13 residues.

This clonotype showed up just a few times. CDR3 loop: CASSEPRASGAYEQYF. DNA for the CDR3: TGTGCCAGCAGCGAACCAAGGGCTAGCGGGGCCTACGAGCAGTACTTC. The genes are TRBV7-2 and TRBJ2-7; TRBD2 aligns across 9 bases. The germline V gene encodes CDR1 SGHTA and CDR2 FQGNSA. Germline trimming cut 5 bases from V and 2 bases from J; bases unmatched to any gene: 10. The CDR3 has 16 amino acids.

CDR3 region: CASSQTGINYGYTF. The DNA of the CDR3 is TGTGCCAGCAGCCAGACAGGGATTAACTATGGCTACACCTTC. The chain links TRBV6-6 to TRBJ1-2; 7 positions match TRBD1. The CDR3 is made up of 14 amino acids. The germline gives CDR1 MNHNY, CDR2 SVGAGI (reference sequence). V dropped 6 bases and J dropped 1; count of bases not matched to a gene: 5.

The chain carries TRBV29-1 and TRBJ2-1; weak D call: TRBD1 (7 bases). The CDR3 is made up of 14 amino acids. Trimming left V 6 bases short and J 4 bases short, with 16 bases between. Germline values: CDR1 SQVTM, CDR2 ANQGSEA. CDR3 DNA sequence: TGCAGCGTCGCGGGGACAGCCATATACAATGAGCAGTTCTTC. Translating gives CSVAGTAIYNEQFF.

V gene TRBV11-2 combines with J gene TRBJ2-1; D is unclear. V was cut by 5 bases and J by 6 bases, with 11 bases left in between. CDR1 and CDR2 (germline): SGHAT, FQNNGV. CDR3 size: 13 residues. The chain's CDR3 is CASSQTAPNEQFF. CDR3 coding DNA: TGTGCCAGCAGCCAGACCGCCCCCAATGAGCAGTTCTTC.

V is TRBV4-3 and J is TRBJ2-5, with D uncertain. The DNA end is more similar to TRBJ2-7, so the J call may be wrong. Germline V gene lookup returns CDR1 LGHNA and CDR2 YSLEER. The CDR3 has 12 amino acids. CDR3 sequence (DNA): TGCGCCAGCAGCCAACCGAGAAGCGAGCAGTACTTC. Protein sequence: CASSQPRSEQYF.

This chain connects TRBV5-1 to TRBJ2-5; D might be TRBD1 or TRBD2, each matching 7 bases. This CDR3 has 14 residues. Germline values: CDR1 SGHRS, CDR2 YFSETQ. Between the trimmed V and J ends, which lost 6 bases and 3 bases, there was a span of 15 bases. CDR3 region: CASTGGANKETQYF. CDR3 sequence (DNA): TGCGCCAGCACAGGGGGGGCGAACAAAGAGACCCAGTACTTC.

The chain links TRBV9 to TRBJ1-4; 7 bases line up with TRBD1. The CDR3 is 14 amino acids. Germline CDR1 is SGDLS and CDR2 is YYNGEE. V lost 6 bases and J lost 6; bases outside the gene matches: 8. CDR3 coding DNA: TGTGCCAGCAACGCGAGGGACAGCGATGAAAAACTGTTTTTT. Protein: CASNARDSDEKLFF.

The J gene is TRBJ1-2, the V gene TRBV4-3; tentatively, D is TRBD1 (6 bases). The V gene's germline CDR1 is LGHNA and CDR2 YSLEER. This CDR3 has 14 residues. V was trimmed by 4 bases and J by 8 bases, leaving 17 bases between them. The CDR3 nucleotides are TGCGCCAGCAGCCCAGAATCCCAGGGACACGGCTACACCTTC. It yields the protein CASSPESQGHGYTF.

V is TRBV4-2 and J is TRBJ2-4; no clear D gene. The last part of the DNA fits TRBJ2-7 better; the J call may be wrong. This CDR3 region has 14 residues. Germline-derived CDR1 and CDR2 are LGHNA and YNFKEQ. The CDR3 region is CASSQDMSSYEQYF. CDR3 coding DNA: TGTGCCAGCAGCCAAGATATGAGTTCCTACGAGCAGTACTTC.

The chain couples TRBV4-3 to TRBJ2-7; 10 bases agree with TRBD1. The CDR3 runs 15 residues. Germline V CDR1 and CDR2: LGHNA, YSLEER. The trim removed 2 bases at V and 3 bases at J, leaving 4 bases unmatched. CDR3 DNA: TGCGCCAGCAGCCAACAGGGACAGGGGAACTACGAGCAGTACTTC. Translating it yields CASSQQGQGNYEQYF.